This TCR beta chain was retrieved from a study of PD-L1 blockade in urothelial cancer. Study context: Atezolizumab therapy began for patients in the mid-2010s, dosed at 1,200 mg intravenously every 3 weeks. Peripheral blood specimens exhibited a median yield of around 140,000 T cells. General study results and limits: A pretreatment blood TCR clonality that fell below the median predicted better progression-free and overall survival.

CDR1 is SGHTA and CDR2 is FQGTGA in the germline V gene. J gave up 3 bases and V 5 bases, and 9 bases lay outside the gene matches. CDR3 size: 15 residues. Time point in this sample: peripheral blood 6 weeks after treatment start. Worth noting for this clone: What it binds is unknown.

PCRs were each spiked with synthetic TCR analog templates. Measured with immunoSEQ multiplex PCR; TCRdb has only the in-frame clones, and not every one. The data contain fewer than 90,000 clones, 80% to 95% of them seen just once; the ten biggest clones take up roughly 0.9%. The rearrangement joins TRBV7-3 to TRBJ1-2, with 7 nucleotides matching TRBD1. This material consisted of PBMCs, taken around atezolizumab (anti-PD-L1) treatment. This clonotype was obtained from an elderly woman with urothelial cancer. CDR3 in amino acids: CASSRSGTEDYGYTF. As DNA, the CDR3 is TGTGCCAGCAGCCGAAGTGGGACAGAGGACTATGGCTACACCTTC.